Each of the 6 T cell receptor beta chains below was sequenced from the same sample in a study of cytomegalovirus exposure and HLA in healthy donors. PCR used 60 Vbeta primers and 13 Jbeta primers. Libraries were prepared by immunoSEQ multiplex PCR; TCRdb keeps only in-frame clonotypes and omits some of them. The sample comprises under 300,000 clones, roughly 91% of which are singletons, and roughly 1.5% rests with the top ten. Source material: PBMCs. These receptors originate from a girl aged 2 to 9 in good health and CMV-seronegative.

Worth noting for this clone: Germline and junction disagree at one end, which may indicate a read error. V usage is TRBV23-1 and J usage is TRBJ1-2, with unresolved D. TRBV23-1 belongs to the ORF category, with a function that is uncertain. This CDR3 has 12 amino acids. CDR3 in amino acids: CASSQSVKPRDF. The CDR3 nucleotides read TGCGCCAGCAGTCAATCGGTGAAACCCCGCGACTTC.

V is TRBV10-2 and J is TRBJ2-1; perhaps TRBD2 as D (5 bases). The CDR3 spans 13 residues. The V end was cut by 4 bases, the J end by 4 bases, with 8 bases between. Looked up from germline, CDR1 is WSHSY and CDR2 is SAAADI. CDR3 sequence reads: CASSGTGYNEQFF. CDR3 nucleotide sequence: TGCGCCAGCAGTGGGACGGGATACAATGAGCAGTTCTTC.

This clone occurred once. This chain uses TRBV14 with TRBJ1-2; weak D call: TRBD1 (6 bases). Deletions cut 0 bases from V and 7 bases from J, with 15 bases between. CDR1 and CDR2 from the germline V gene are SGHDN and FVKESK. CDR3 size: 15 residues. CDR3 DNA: TGTGCCAGCAGCCAAGATCCAGGGGTGGTTACTGGCTACACCTTC. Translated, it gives CASSQDPGVVTGYTF.

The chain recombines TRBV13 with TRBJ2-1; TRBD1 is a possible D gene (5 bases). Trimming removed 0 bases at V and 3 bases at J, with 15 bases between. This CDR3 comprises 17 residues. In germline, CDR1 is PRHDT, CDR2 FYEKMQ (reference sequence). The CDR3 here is CASSLGWGSKDYNEQFF. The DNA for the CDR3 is TGTGCCAGCAGCTTAGGCTGGGGCAGCAAAGACTACAATGAGCAGTTCTTC.

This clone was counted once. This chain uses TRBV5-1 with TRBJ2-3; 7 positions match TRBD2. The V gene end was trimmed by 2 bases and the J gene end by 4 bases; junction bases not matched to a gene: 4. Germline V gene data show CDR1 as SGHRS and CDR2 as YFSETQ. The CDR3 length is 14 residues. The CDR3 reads CASSLLGGADTQYF. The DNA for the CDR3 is TGCGCCAGCAGCTTACTGGGGGGGGCAGATACGCAGTATTTT.

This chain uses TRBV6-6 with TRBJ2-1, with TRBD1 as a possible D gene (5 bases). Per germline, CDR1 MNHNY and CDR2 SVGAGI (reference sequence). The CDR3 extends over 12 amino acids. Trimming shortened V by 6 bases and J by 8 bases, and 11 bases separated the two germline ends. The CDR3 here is CASSNRWHEQFF. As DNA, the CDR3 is TGTGCCAGCAGCAACAGGTGGCATGAGCAGTTCTTC.